These T cell receptor beta chains were read from a single sample in a study of cytomegalovirus exposure and HLA in healthy donors. The method was immunoSEQ multiplex PCR; TCRdb's version includes in-frame clones alone and lacks a portion of them. The table shows about 86,000 clones, with about 92% occurring only once. The specimen was PBMCs. The receptors were gathered from a young man in good health and CMV-seronegative. CDR3s include the opening cysteine and the closing phenylalanine or tryptophan. Each record gives: D gene, CDR3 length, V gene, J gene, CDR3 protein. A D gene is named only where the DNA matches it firmly.

d_call: TRBD1
cdr3_length: 15
v_call: TRBV5-4
j_call: TRBJ2-3
cdr3_aa: CASSRPGQRTDTQYF

d_call: TRBD2
cdr3_length: 16
v_call: TRBV7-3
j_call: TRBJ2-3
cdr3_aa: CASSSHGGLVSDTQYF

d_call: NA
cdr3_length: 16
v_call: TRBV11-2
j_call: TRBJ1-5
cdr3_aa: CASSLDLLTSNQPQHF

d_call: NA
cdr3_length: 13
v_call: TRBV5-1
j_call: TRBJ2-3
cdr3_aa: CASSRLRPDTQYF

d_call: NA
cdr3_length: 15
v_call: TRBV29-1
j_call: TRBJ2-7
cdr3_aa: CSVEDRQDKTYEQYF

d_call: NA
cdr3_length: 14
v_call: TRBV5-4
j_call: TRBJ1-2
cdr3_aa: CASSWRGQGTGYTF

d_call: NA
cdr3_length: 10
v_call: TRBV20-1
j_call: TRBJ2-5
cdr3_aa: CSAARETQYF

d_call: NA
cdr3_length: 12
v_call: TRBV30
j_call: TRBJ2-3
cdr3_aa: CAWTGFTDTQYF

d_call: TRBD1
cdr3_length: 18
v_call: TRBV4-2
j_call: TRBJ2-2
cdr3_aa: CASSQDAMDRGRSVELFF

d_call: TRBD2
cdr3_length: 16
v_call: TRBV7-3
j_call: TRBJ2-1
cdr3_aa: CASSPQGGSIYNEQFF

d_call: TRBD1
cdr3_length: 16
v_call: TRBV5-4
j_call: TRBJ2-3
cdr3_aa: CASSTRTGGETDTQYF

d_call: NA
cdr3_length: 16
v_call: TRBV18
j_call: TRBJ2-3
cdr3_aa: CASSPRDGSWTDTQYF

d_call: NA
cdr3_length: 13
v_call: TRBV6-5
j_call: TRBJ1-5
cdr3_aa: CASSYGGGQPQHF

d_call: TRBD2
cdr3_length: 15
v_call: TRBV4-2
j_call: TRBJ2-5
cdr3_aa: CASSLPGLEQETQYF

d_call: NA
cdr3_length: 13
v_call: TRBV7-9
j_call: TRBJ1-1
cdr3_aa: CASSRMGAYEAFF